These 14 T cell receptor beta chains were all obtained from the same sample, sequenced in a study of blood T cell repertoires in COVID-19. The repertoire was sequenced with immunoSEQ multiplex PCR; TCRdb's copy has only in-frame clones and lacks some. The table lists some 370,000 clones, almost 90% of them singletons. The sample taken for sequencing was peripheral blood. Receptors were obtained from a man between 18 and 35 years old with active or convalescent COVID-19.

The rearrangement joins TRBV6-5 to TRBJ1-1; D is perhaps TRBD1 (6 bases). The germline V and J ends were trimmed by 5 bases and 1 base, with 8 bases remaining between them. Germline V gene lookup returns CDR1 MNHEY and CDR2 SVGAGI. The CDR3 is 13 amino acids. This CDR3 is CASSRGQNTEAFF. For the CDR3, the DNA is TGTGCCAGCAGTCGGGGACAGAACACTGAAGCTTTCTTT.

The chain is built from TRBV19 and TRBJ1-5, with 7 bases matching TRBD1. The trim removed 7 bases at V and 5 bases at J, leaving 11 bases unmatched. The germline CDR1 and CDR2 sequences are LNHDA and SQIVND (reference sequence). There are 15 residues in the CDR3. Here the CDR3 reads CASTSAGGNYQPQHF. The CDR3 nucleotides are TGTGCCAGTACGTCGGCAGGGGGTAACTATCAGCCCCAGCATTTT.

The chain has TRBV4-3 and TRBJ2-7, with D possibly matching TRBD1 (5 bases). The CDR3 sequence is 14 residues long. The V gene lost 4 bases and the J gene lost 1 base, with 11 bases spanning the gap. Germline CDR1 LGHNA, CDR2 YSLEER. CDR3 DNA sequence: TGCGCCAGCAGCCCAGAGGACATATCCTACGAGCAGTACTTC. Its protein product is CASSPEDISYEQYF.

The CDR3 DNA reads TGTGCCAGCAGCTTAGTACAGGGAAGCTACTATGGCTACACCTTC. It yields the protein CASSLVQGSYYGYTF. V gene TRBV7-2 combines with J gene TRBJ1-2; possible D gene TRBD1, 6 bases. Germline loops: CDR1 SGHTA, CDR2 FQGNSA. The CDR3 totals 15 residues. Trimming stripped 1 base from V and 3 bases from J, with 12 bases between.

The chain couples TRBV10-3 to TRBJ2-1; possible D gene TRBD2, 6 bases. V was cut by 0 bases and J by 10 bases, with 13 bases left in between. Per germline, CDR1 ENHRY and CDR2 SYGVKD. The CDR3 contains 14 residues. The CDR3 region has the DNA TGTGCCATCAGTGAGTCTTCGACTAGAGACGAGCAGTTCTTC. Residues: CAISESSTRDEQFF.

The V call is TRBV6-6, the J call TRBJ2-1; perhaps TRBD2 as D (5 bases). CDR3 length: 16 amino acids. V was clipped by 4 bases and J by 3 bases, with 16 bases between them. The germline V gene encodes CDR1 MNHNY and CDR2 SVGAGI (reference sequence). In nucleotides, the CDR3 is TGTGCCAGCAGTTCCTCTACGGGGAAGGGCTACAATGAGCAGTTCTTC. It codes for CASSSSTGKGYNEQFF.

The chain employs TRBV9 and TRBJ1-6; maybe TRBD1 (6 bases). Germline V gene data show CDR1 as SGDLS and CDR2 as YYNGEE. The CDR3 runs 15 residues. The V end lost 5 bases, the J end lost 8 bases, and 17 bases lay between the germline ends. CDR3 region: CASSGGDLGYSPLHF. CDR3 DNA sequence: TGTGCCAGCAGTGGGGGCGACCTGGGGTATTCACCCCTCCACTTT.

The rearrangement joins TRBV6-5 to TRBJ2-7; D is undetermined. Deletions cut 5 bases from V and 4 bases from J, with 15 bases between. Germline CDR1 MNHEY, CDR2 SVGAGI. The CDR3 totals 14 residues. CDR3 in amino acids: CASSSVLGGYEQYF. In DNA, the CDR3 is TGTGCCAGCAGTAGCGTGTTAGGTGGGTACGAGCAGTACTTC.

J is TRBJ2-7 and V is TRBV29-1, with D perhaps TRBD2 (5 bases). The CDR3 sequence is 12 residues long. Trimming shortened V by 4 bases and J by 2 bases, and 9 bases separated the two germline ends. The germline CDR1 and CDR2 sequences are SQVTM and ANQGSEA. The CDR3 loop reads CSVASGTYEQYF. CDR3 sequence (DNA): TGCAGCGTTGCCTCGGGGACCTACGAGCAGTACTTC.

This chain connects TRBV27 to TRBJ2-1; D not resolved. V lost 2 bases to trimming and J lost 4 bases, with 6 bases between them. CDR3 length: 13 residues. Germline-derived CDR1 and CDR2 are MNHEY and SMNVEV (reference sequence). In DNA form, the CDR3 reads TGTGCCAGCAGTTTAGCGGTATACAATGAGCAGTTCTTC. Its translation is CASSLAVYNEQFF.

CDR3 DNA: TGTGCCAGCTCACCCCCTCGTTCACCGACAGGGACTAATGAAAAACTGTTTTTT. This translates into CASSPPRSPTGTNEKLFF. The chain employs TRBV18 and TRBJ1-4, with 7 bases fitting TRBD1. V was clipped by 3 bases and J by 2 bases; unmatched bases: 12. The CDR3 has 18 amino acids. From germline, CDR1 is KGHSH and CDR2 LQKENI.

J is TRBJ2-3 and V is TRBV9; 7 nucleotides agree with TRBD1. V dropped 4 bases and J dropped 5; count of bases not matched to a gene: 7. From germline, CDR1 is SGDLS and CDR2 YYNGEE. The CDR3 covers 14 residues. CDR3 loop: CASSPGGQLDTQYF. The CDR3 DNA follows: TGTGCCAGCAGCCCAGGGGGTCAGTTAGATACGCAGTATTTT.

V and J are TRBV7-2 and TRBJ2-5, with 9 bases identical to TRBD1. CDR1 and CDR2 from the germline V gene are SGHTA and FQGNSA. The CDR3 sequence is 13 residues long. V lost 5 bases, J lost 5 bases, and 3 bases stayed unmatched. The CDR3 DNA reads as TGTGCCAGCAGCCCCGACAGGGGGGAGACCCAGTACTTC. It is translated as CASSPDRGETQYF. The full variable domain, rest sourced from reference TRBV7-2 and TRBJ2-5, is GAGVSQSPSNKVTEKGKDVELRCDPISGHTALYWYRQSLGQGLEFLIYFQGNSAPDKSGLPSDRFSAERTGGSVSTLTIQRTQQEDSAVYLCASSPDRGETQYFGPGTRLLVL.

The rearrangement links TRBV5-1 to TRBJ1-1; D not resolved. CDR3 length: 14 amino acids. Germline V gene sequence: CDR1 SGHRS, CDR2 YFSETQ. Trimming cost V 0 bases and J 10 bases, with 16 bases left between them. The CDR3 bases are TGCGCCAGCAGCTTGGGTAGTGCGGGAGGAGGAGCTTTCTTT. It yields the protein CASSLGSAGGGAFF. The whole variable domain, filled in from reference TRBV5-1 and TRBJ1-1, reads KAGVTQTPRYLIKTRGQQVTLSCSPISGHRSVSWYQQTPGQGLQFLFEYFSETQRNKGNFPGRFSGRQFSNSRSEMNVSTLELGDSALYLCASSLGSAGGGAFFGQGTRLTVV.